This T cell receptor beta chain was sequenced during a study of CD8+ T cells in alopecia areata. Study results and limitations: Resident alphabeta T cells of normal skin are also sequenced in scalp samples.

Germline V gene data show CDR1 as SQVTM and CDR2 as ANQGSEA. The germline V and J ends were trimmed by 7 bases and 0 bases, with 10 bases remaining between them. This CDR3 has 13 amino acids. RNA was extracted and reverse transcribed into cDNA as the sequencing template. Some clones are missing from TCRdb's copy, which holds only in-frame ones; the method was immunoSEQ multiplex PCR. The sample has about 190,000 clones, 50% to 60% seen once; the top ten hold about 0.69%. Treatment described: oral pan-JAK inhibitor, 5-10 mg twice daily. Worth noting for this clone: Antigen specificity is unknown.

V is TRBV29-1 and J is TRBJ1-3; D unresolved. The source is a human donor with alopecia areata. The sample was CD4+ T cells sorted from blood, taken at week 4, from a patient treated with tofacitinib. The CDR3 sequence: CSGAPGSGNTIYF. The CDR3 DNA reads TGCAGCGGAGCCCCAGGCTCTGGAAACACCATATATTTT.